The source of this TCR beta chain is a study of blood T cell repertoires in COVID-19. About the study: Sites across the United States, Italy and Spain contributed samples from acute and convalescent COVID-19.

V gave up 5 bases and J gave up 4 bases, with 17 bases separating them. Looked up from germline, CDR1 is LNHDA and CDR2 is SQIVND (reference sequence). The CDR3 covers 15 residues. As processed by the authors: Amplifying reference gene primers gave estimates of nucleated cell counts. Clones were sequenced by immunoSEQ multiplex PCR, and TCRdb holds only the in-frame ones, with some missing. Clone size and V and J calls were adopted from that table, with D and trimming inferred from the DNA. The sample holds about 530,000 clones, roughly 89% seen once. Seattle researchers signed up patients amid active infection and tracked them longitudinally.

The material sequenced was peripheral blood. This sequence joins TRBV19 and TRBJ1-2; TRBD1 might be the D (5 bases). The sequence derives from a woman between 50 and 59 years old with COVID-19, enrolled during active disease. The CDR3 DNA reads as TGTGCCAGTAGTTCGGGGCGGGGGAATCTCTATGGCTACACCTTC. Translated: CASSSGRGNLYGYTF.